This is a list of T cell receptor beta chains from one sample in a study of cytomegalovirus exposure and HLA in healthy donors. Clones were sequenced by immunoSEQ multiplex PCR, and TCRdb holds only the in-frame ones, with some missing. This sample has more than 55,000 clones, with about four fifths found just once. Sequenced input: PBMCs. These receptors were taken from a woman aged 40 to 50 in good health and CMV-seronegative. The conserved cysteine and the conserved F or W are not part of the CDR3 here.

>TRBJ2-7|TRBV4-1
ASSQTTVAYEQY
>TRBJ2-1|TRBV4-2
ASSQGETSLPEQF
>TRBJ2-7|TRBV5-1
ASSVTSSEIGYEQY
>TRBJ2-7|TRBV30
AWSVAGLQY
>TRBJ2-7|TRBV5-6
ASSFGTSGYEQY
>TRBJ1-1|TRBV7-2
ASSLAGNTEAF
>TRBJ2-5|TRBV18
ASSPNSGRGETQY
>TRBJ1-1|TRBV7-3
ASTARVGEAF
>TRBJ2-1|TRBV4-1
ASSQERLAGAPYNEQF
>TRBJ1-2|TRBV5-4
ASSQTGDHGYT
>TRBJ1-1|TRBV11-2
ASSLPGNTEAF
>TRBJ2-7|TRBV6-5
ASSEGVGQY
>TRBJ1-5|TRBV6-6
ASSYRQYGVQPQH
>TRBJ2-1|TRBV18
ASSPGLAGSYNEQF
>TRBJ1-5|TRBV28
ASSLPGGANQPQH
>TRBJ2-2|TRBV4-3
ASSQEGTYTGELF
>TRBJ1-5|TRBV2
ASSEGGQGNQPQH
>TRBJ2-7|TRBV4-1
ASSLGGTGSYEQY
>TRBJ2-2|TRBV7-9
ASSPRTGYTGELF
>TRBJ1-3|TRBV6-5
ASRSGQGANTIY
>TRBJ2-1|TRBV5-1
ASSLGDSAYNEQF
>TRBJ1-3|TRBV10-3
AISGEGRYSGNTIY
>TRBJ2-7|TRBV10-3
AIGTGEIYEQY
>TRBJ1-5|TRBV7-9
ASSLAEGAQPQH
>TRBJ1-1|TRBV6-5
ASTNAGFFEAF
>TRBJ1-5|TRBV10-1
ASRTDRGPQPQH
>TRBJ2-1|TRBV19
ASSVAGLAEHNEQF
>TRBJ2-1|TRBV7-2
ASSYAGGPSSYNEQF
>TRBJ2-5|TRBV5-1
ASSLESTQY
>TRBJ2-2|TRBV27
ASSLGLNTGELF
>TRBJ1-5|TRBV14
ASSQGGYSNQPQH
>TRBJ1-1|TRBV28
ASTWTGLGNTEAF
>TRBJ2-1|TRBV9
ASSVGSRTGNEQF
>TRBJ2-3|TRBV4-1
ASSHVPGLAGGPVSTDTQY
>TRBJ2-5|TRBV6-1
ASVDRENQETQY
>TRBJ2-1|TRBV5-5
ASSWGLSSSYNEQF
>TRBJ2-3|TRBV12-5
ASGLLLAGVGTQY
>TRBJ2-3|TRBV30
AWATSDTQY
>TRBJ2-7|TRBV5-4
ASSEQGYEQY
>TRBJ2-4|TRBV4-1
ASSHKGGVGNIQY
>TRBJ2-7|TRBV10-2
ASGHIIRTYEQY
>TRBJ2-1|TRBV9
ASSVGWSSYNEQF
>TRBJ2-3|TRBV7-9
ASSLNSMGQPS
>TRBJ1-2|TRBV19
ASTQGQFNDGYT
>TRBJ2-1|TRBV27
ASGRAGGGYNEQF
>TRBJ2-7|TRBV30
AWSIGRGGDEQY
>TRBJ2-2|TRBV2
ASITRDTANTGELF
>TRBJ2-2|TRBV2
ASSEVGTPNTGELF
>TRBJ1-5|TRBV29-1
SVVGTGDQPQH
>TRBJ2-5|TRBV28
ASSRGRETQY
>TRBJ1-5|TRBV11-3
ASSLETGVDVGNQPQH
>TRBJ2-3|TRBV5-1
ASSPGLAGVTDTQY
>TRBJ2-4|TRBV6-5
ASSQIQGFKNIQY
>TRBJ2-7|TRBV29-1
SVVTGGNYEQY
>TRBJ2-6|TRBV7-9
ASSLAVPSGANVLT
>TRBJ2-7|TRBV28
ASSRSLIYEQY